This TCR beta chain was profiled in a study of control samples from healthy donors and cancer patients. This CDR3 region has 21 residues. In germline, CDR1 is KGHSH, CDR2 LQKENI. The ends lost 0 bases at V and 6 bases at J; junction bases unmatched: 16. Clones were sequenced by immunoSEQ multiplex PCR, and TCRdb holds only the in-frame ones, with some missing. This table holds under 70,000 clones, roughly 87% found once. The clonotype was recovered from a man aged 50 to 59 in good health. Sample: blood. This sequence joins TRBV18 and TRBJ2-3; TRBD2 matches 15 bases. The CDR3 spells CASSPPPGGLAGGDSRDTQYF. The CDR3, as DNA: TGTGCCAGCTCACCACCCCCCGGGGGACTAGCGGGAGGCGACTCCCGGGATACGCAGTATTTT.